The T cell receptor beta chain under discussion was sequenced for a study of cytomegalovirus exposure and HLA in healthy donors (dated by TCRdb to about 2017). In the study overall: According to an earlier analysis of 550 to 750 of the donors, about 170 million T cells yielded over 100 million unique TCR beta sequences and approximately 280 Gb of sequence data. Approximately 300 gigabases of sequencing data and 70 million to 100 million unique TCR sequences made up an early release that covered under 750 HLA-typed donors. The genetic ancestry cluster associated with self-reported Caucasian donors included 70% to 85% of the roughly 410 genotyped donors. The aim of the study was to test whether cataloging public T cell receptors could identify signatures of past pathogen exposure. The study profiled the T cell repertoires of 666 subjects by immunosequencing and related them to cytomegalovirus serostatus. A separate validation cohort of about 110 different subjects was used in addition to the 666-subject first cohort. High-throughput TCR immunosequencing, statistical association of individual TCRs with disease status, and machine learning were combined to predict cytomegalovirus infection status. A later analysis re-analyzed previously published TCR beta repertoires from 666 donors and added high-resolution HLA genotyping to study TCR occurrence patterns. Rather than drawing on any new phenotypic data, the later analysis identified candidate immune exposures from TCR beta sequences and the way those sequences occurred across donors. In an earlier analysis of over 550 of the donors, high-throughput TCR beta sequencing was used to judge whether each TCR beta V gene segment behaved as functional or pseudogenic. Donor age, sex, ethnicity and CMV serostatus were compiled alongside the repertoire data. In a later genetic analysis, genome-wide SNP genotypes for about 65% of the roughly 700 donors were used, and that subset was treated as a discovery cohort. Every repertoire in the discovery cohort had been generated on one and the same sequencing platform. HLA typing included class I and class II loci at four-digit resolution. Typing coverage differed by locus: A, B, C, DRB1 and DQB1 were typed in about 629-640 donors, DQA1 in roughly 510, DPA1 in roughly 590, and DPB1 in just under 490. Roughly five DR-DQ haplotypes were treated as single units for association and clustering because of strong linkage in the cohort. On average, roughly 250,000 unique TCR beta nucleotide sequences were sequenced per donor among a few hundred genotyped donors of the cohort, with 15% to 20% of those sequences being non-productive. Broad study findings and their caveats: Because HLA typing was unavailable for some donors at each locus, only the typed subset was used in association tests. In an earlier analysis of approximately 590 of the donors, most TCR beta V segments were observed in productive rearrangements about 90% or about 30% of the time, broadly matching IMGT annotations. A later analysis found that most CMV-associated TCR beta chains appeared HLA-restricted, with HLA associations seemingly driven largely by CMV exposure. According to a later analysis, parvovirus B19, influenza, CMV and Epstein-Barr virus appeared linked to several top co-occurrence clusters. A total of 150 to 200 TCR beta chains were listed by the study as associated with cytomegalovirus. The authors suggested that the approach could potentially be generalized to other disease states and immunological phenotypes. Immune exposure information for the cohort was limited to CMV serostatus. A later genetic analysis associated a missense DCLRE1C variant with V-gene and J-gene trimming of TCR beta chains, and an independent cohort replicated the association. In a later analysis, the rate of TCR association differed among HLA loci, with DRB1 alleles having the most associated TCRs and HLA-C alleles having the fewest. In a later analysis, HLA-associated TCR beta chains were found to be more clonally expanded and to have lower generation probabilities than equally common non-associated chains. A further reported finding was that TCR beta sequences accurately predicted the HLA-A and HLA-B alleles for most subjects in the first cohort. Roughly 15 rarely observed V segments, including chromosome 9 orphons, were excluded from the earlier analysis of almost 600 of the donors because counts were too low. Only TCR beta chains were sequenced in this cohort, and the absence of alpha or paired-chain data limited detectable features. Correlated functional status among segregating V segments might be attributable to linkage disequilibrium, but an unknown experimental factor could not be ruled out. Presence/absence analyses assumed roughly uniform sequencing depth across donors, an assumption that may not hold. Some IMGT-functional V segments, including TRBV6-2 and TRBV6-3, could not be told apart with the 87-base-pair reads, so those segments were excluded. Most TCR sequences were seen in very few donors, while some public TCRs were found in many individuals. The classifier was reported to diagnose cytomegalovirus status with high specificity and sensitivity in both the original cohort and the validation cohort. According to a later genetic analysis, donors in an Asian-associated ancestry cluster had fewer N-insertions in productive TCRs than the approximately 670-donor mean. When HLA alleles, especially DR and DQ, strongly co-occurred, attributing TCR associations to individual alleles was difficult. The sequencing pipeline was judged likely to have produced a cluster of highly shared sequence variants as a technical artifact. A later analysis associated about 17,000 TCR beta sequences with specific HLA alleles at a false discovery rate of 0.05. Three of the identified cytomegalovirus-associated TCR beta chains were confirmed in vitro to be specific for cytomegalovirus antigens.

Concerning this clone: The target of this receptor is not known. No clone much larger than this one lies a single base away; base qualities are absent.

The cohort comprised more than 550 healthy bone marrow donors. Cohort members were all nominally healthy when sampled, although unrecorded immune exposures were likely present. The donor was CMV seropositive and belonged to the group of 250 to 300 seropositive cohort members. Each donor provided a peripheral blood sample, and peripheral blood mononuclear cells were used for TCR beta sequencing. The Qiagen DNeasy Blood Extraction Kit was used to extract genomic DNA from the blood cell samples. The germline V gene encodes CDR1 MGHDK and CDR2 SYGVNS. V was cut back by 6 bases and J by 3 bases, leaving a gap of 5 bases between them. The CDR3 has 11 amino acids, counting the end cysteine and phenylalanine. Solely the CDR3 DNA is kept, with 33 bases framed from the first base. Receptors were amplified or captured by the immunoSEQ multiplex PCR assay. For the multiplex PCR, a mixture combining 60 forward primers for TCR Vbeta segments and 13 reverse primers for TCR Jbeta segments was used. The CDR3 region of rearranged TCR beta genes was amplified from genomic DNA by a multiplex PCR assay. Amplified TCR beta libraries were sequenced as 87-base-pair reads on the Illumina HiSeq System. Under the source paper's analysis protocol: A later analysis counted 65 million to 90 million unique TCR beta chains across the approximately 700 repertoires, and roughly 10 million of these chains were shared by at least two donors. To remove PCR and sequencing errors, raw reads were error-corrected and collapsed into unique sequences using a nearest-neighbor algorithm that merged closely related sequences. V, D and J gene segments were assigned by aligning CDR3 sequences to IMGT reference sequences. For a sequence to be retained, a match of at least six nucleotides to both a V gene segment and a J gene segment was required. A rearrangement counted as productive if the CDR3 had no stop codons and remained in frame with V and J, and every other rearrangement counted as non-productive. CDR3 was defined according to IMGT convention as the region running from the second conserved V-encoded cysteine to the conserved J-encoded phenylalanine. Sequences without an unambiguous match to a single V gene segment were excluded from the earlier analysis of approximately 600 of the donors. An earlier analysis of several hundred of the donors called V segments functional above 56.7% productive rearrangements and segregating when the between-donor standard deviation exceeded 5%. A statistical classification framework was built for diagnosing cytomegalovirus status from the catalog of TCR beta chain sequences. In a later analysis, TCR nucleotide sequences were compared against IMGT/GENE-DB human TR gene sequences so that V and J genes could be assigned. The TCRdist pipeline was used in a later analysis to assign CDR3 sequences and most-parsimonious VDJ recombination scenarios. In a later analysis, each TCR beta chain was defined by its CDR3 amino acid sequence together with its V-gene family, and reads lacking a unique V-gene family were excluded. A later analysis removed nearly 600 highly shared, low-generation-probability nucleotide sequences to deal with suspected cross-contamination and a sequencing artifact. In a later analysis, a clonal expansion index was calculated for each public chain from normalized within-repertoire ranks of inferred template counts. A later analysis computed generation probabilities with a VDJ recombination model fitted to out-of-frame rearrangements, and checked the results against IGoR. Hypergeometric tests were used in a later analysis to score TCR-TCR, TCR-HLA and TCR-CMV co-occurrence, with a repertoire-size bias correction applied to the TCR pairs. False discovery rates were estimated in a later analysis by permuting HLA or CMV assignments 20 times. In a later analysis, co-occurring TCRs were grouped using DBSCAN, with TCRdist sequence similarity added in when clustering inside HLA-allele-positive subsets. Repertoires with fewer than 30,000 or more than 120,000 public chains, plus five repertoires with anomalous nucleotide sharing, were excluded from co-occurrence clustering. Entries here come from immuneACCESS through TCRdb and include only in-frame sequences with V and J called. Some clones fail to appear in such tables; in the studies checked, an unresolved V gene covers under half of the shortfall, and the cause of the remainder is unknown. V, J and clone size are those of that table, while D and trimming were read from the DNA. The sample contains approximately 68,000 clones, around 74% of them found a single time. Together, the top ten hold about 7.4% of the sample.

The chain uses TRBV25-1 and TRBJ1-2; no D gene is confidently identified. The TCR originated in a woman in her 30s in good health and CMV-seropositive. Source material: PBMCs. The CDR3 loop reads CASRTDYGYTF. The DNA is TGTGCCAGCAGGACTGACTATGGCTACACCTTC.